This T cell receptor (beta chain) was sequenced in a study of T-cell memory formation after mild COVID-19. This clonotype was picked up a small number of times. In germline, CDR1 is SGHDN, CDR2 FVKESK. The CDR3 is 16 amino acids. After removal of 1 base from V and 5 bases from J, the junction contained 4 bases not matched to a gene. TCRdb reprocessed the 5' RACE reads via MiXCR and lists one record per CDR3 protein. Of about half a million distinct CDR3 sequences listed, 18% are singletons. The chain combines TRBV14 with TRBJ2-7; TRBD2 matches 14 bases. Sequenced input: PBMCs or a T cell subset sorted from them (not recorded which). The TCR sequence derives from an adult woman who had mild COVID-19 (a few samples of this study predate the infection). Cell type and time point are not known. The CDR3 DNA reads TGTGCCAGCAGCCAAGCCGGGACTAGCGGGAGCCACGAGCAGTACTTC. It is translated as CASSQAGTSGSHEQYF.